Listed here are 21 T cell receptor beta chains from one sample, sequenced in a study of T cells after yellow fever vaccination. TCRdb redid the calling of the 5' RACE reads with MiXCR, one entry per CDR3 protein. The sample lists about 320,000 distinct CDR3 sequences, approximately 4.3% occurring once. The specimen was PBMCs, collected 15 days after the yellow fever booster vaccination. Receptor source: a man between 18 and 35 years old who received the YFV17D yellow fever vaccine.

The sample holds a few counts of this clonotype. The chain couples TRBV20-1 to TRBJ1-5, with 7 bases matching TRBD1. Unmatched junction bases numbered 7, after V lost 3 bases and J lost 5 bases. Germline CDR1 is DFQATT and CDR2 is SNEGSKA (reference sequence). The CDR3 extends over 14 amino acids. CDR3 residues: CSARPGGVDQPQHF. The CDR3 DNA reads TGCAGTGCTAGGCCAGGGGGAGTGGATCAGCCCCAGCATTTT.

This clonotype has a handful of counts. This rearrangement joins TRBV20-1 to TRBJ2-2, with 9 bases matching TRBD2. Losses at the gene ends were 3 bases for V and 7 bases for J; bases not matched to a gene: 6. This CDR3 comprises 14 residues. Germline V gene lookup returns CDR1 DFQATT and CDR2 SNEGSKA (reference sequence). CDR3 sequence (DNA): TGCAGTGCTAGCGGGACTAGCCTAGGCGGGGAGCTGTTTTTT. It yields the protein CSASGTSLGGELFF.

J is TRBJ2-5 and V is TRBV3-1; 10 bases match TRBD2. Per the germline V gene, CDR1 is LGHDT and CDR2 is YNNKEL (reference sequence). With V trimmed by 1 base and J by 5 bases, 4 bases remained unmatched. The CDR3 runs to 15 residues. CDR3 in amino acids: CASSQGGLAAETQYF. In DNA form, the CDR3 reads TGTGCCAGCAGCCAAGGTGGACTAGCGGCGGAGACCCAGTACTTC.

The V call is TRBV5-1, the J call TRBJ1-2, with 8 nucleotides matching TRBD1. Germline trimming cut 3 bases from V and 10 bases from J; bases unmatched to any gene: 8. Germline CDR1 is SGHRS and CDR2 is YFSETQ. The CDR3 covers 13 residues. The CDR3 protein is CASSSSTGDFYTF. CDR3 nucleotide sequence: TGCGCCAGCAGCTCATCGACAGGGGACTTCTACACCTTC.

This clonotype has at least ten counts. This chain uses TRBV7-7 with TRBJ2-2; the D gene is possibly TRBD2 (5 bases). This CDR3 region has 15 residues. CDR1 is SSHAT and CDR2 is FNYEAQ in the germline V gene (reference sequence). V lost 1 base, J lost 5 bases, and 11 bases lay in between. CDR3: CASSLVGSGTGELFF. The CDR3 coding sequence is TGTGCCAGCAGCTTAGTAGGCTCGGGGACCGGGGAGCTGTTTTTT.

Concerning this clonotype: It may be a read error: a sequence one base away is much more abundant. The chain joins TRBV29-1 to TRBJ1-1; 11 positions match TRBD1. Germline-derived CDR1 and CDR2 are SQVTM and ANQGSEA. CDR3 length: 13 amino acids. The CDR3, as DNA: TGCAGCACCGGGAGGGACAGGGGGACTGTAGCTTTCTTT. This codes for CSTGRDRGTVAFF.

A few counts support this clonotype. The V and J genes are TRBV27 and TRBJ2-1; D possibly corresponds to TRBD1 (5 bases). V was trimmed by 4 bases and J by 2 bases, leaving 15 bases between them. Germline lookup yields CDR1 MNHEY and CDR2 SMNVEV (reference sequence). This CDR3 has 16 residues. CDR3 region: CASSSERTTPYNEQFF. The CDR3 region has the DNA TGTGCCAGCAGTTCGGAACGGACAACACCCTACAATGAGCAGTTCTTC.

The chain has TRBV5-1 and TRBJ2-5; D is ambiguous. Trimming removed 3 bases from V and 3 bases from J, with 9 bases in between. CDR3 length: 13 amino acids. The germline CDR1 and CDR2 sequences are SGHRS and YFSETQ. The CDR3 here is CASSSKSKETQYF. Here the CDR3 DNA reads TGCGCCAGCAGCTCCAAAAGCAAAGAGACCCAGTACTTC.

This clonotype was recorded a few times. The chain employs TRBV10-1 and TRBJ2-5; 8 bases agree with TRBD1. The length of the CDR3 is 16 residues. Germline V CDR1 and CDR2: WNHNN, SYGVQD (reference sequence). Trimming removed 0 bases from V and 5 bases from J; junction bases left unmatched: 8. CDR3 sequence: CASSESEGTGLETQYF. CDR3 nucleotides: TGCGCCAGCAGTGAGTCGGAGGGGACAGGTTTGGAGACCCAGTACTTC.

This clonotype was observed many times. The chain carries TRBV7-6 and TRBJ2-5; no firm D call. The CDR3 has 14 amino acids. The germline CDR1 and CDR2 sequences are SGHVS and FNYEAQ. V was trimmed by 4 bases and J by 3 bases, leaving 12 bases between them. In nucleotides, the CDR3 is TGTGCCAGCAGCTCCAGACTCCTGAAAGAGACCCAGTACTTC. Translation gives CASSSRLLKETQYF.

This clonotype was recorded at least ten times. The chain carries TRBV5-5 and TRBJ2-7; 10 nucleotides match TRBD2. The trim removed 4 bases at V and 5 bases at J, leaving 6 bases unmatched. Germline assignment: CDR1 SGHKS and CDR2 YYEKEE (reference sequence). CDR3 length: 14 amino acids. CDR3 residues: CASSNSGGFHEQYF. CDR3 nucleotide sequence: TGTGCCAGCAGCAATAGCGGGGGGTTCCACGAGCAGTACTTC.

The rearrangement links TRBV5-1 to TRBJ2-7; TRBD2 matches at 15 bases. The CDR3 runs 16 residues. Germline values: CDR1 SGHRS, CDR2 YFSETQ. Unmatched junction bases numbered 7, after V lost 4 bases and J lost 5 bases. This CDR3 is CASSAGTSGGINEQYF. The CDR3 DNA is TGCGCCAGCAGCGCCGGGACTAGCGGGGGGATCAACGAGCAGTACTTC.

This clonotype was detected ten times or more. The CDR3 sequence is CASSLAGYDEQFF. The CDR3 nucleotides are TGTGCCAGCAGTTTGGCTGGGTACGATGAGCAGTTCTTC. The genes are TRBV27 and TRBJ2-1, with D uncertain. V was trimmed by 3 bases and J by 8 bases, leaving 11 bases between them. Germline CDR1 is MNHEY and CDR2 is SMNVEV (reference sequence). CDR3 length equals 13 residues.

This clonotype was seen at least ten times. CDR3 residues: CASSFGDRDGNTIYF. In nucleotides, the CDR3 is TGCGCCAGCAGCTTCGGAGACAGAGATGGAAACACCATATATTTT. The chain links TRBV5-1 to TRBJ1-3, with a possible D match to TRBD1 (5 bases). Germline V gene lookup returns CDR1 SGHRS and CDR2 YFSETQ. Trimming removed 2 bases from V and 3 bases from J, with 12 bases in between. This CDR3 contains 15 residues.

This clonotype was detected only a few times. The chain has TRBV5-4 and TRBJ2-5; 8 nucleotides agree with TRBD1. CDR1 is SGHNT, CDR2 YYREEE, per germline (reference sequence). V lost 6 bases and J lost 4; bases outside the gene matches: 5. The CDR3 is made up of 13 amino acids. In DNA, the CDR3 is TGTGCCAGCACACTGGGGACAGGAGAGACCCAGTACTTC. It codes for CASTLGTGETQYF.

This clonotype came up many times. This sequence joins TRBV29-1 and TRBJ1-2; D is unclear. The CDR3 sequence is 15 residues long. Germline-derived CDR1 and CDR2 are SQVTM and ANQGSEA. V lost 4 bases to trimming and J lost 4 bases, with 19 bases between them. This CDR3 is CSVANSGSLIYGYTF. CDR3 in DNA: TGCAGCGTTGCGAACTCCGGCAGCCTAATCTATGGCTACACCTTC.

The rearrangement joins TRBV6-5 to TRBJ2-1; D gene unclear. The CDR3 runs to 13 residues. Trimming pared 7 bases from V and 6 bases from J, leaving 13 bases between. The V gene's germline CDR1 is MNHEY and CDR2 SVGAGI. CDR3 loop: CASTSRHLNEQFF. DNA of the CDR3: TGTGCCAGCACCTCAAGGCACCTCAATGAGCAGTTCTTC.

There are many counts of this clonotype. The V call is TRBV12-3 or TRBV12-4, the J call TRBJ2-7, with D possibly being TRBD1 or TRBD2 (5 bases each). The V gene lost 3 bases and the J gene lost 2 bases, with 8 bases spanning the gap. The CDR3 is made up of 13 amino acids. Here the CDR3 reads CASSFGDAYEQYV. The DNA of the CDR3 is TGTGCCAGCAGTTTCGGGGACGCCTACGAGCAGTACGTC.

This clonotype showed up many times. The J gene is TRBJ1-5, the V gene TRBV7-4; no clear D. In germline, CDR1 is SGHVT, CDR2 SQSDAQ. The V and J ends lost 3 bases and 3 bases respectively, with 9 bases between them. CDR3 length: 14 amino acids. The CDR3 loop is CASSFLSPNQPQHF. For the CDR3, the DNA is TGTGCCAGCAGCTTCCTCTCACCCAATCAGCCCCAGCATTTT.

This clonotype was found a few times. The CDR3 sequence is CASKLDRGWETQYF. In nucleotides, the CDR3 is TGTGCCAGCAAGCTCGACCGAGGGTGGGAGACCCAGTACTTC. The rearrangement links TRBV18 to TRBJ2-5; possible D gene TRBD2, 5 bases. Trimming removed 8 bases at V and 5 bases at J, with 18 bases between. In germline, CDR1 is KGHSH, CDR2 LQKENI. The CDR3 runs 14 residues.

This clonotype has at least ten counts. This chain uses TRBV6-5 with TRBJ2-3, with 12 bases lining up with TRBD2. J gave up 9 bases and V 5 bases, and 6 bases lay outside the gene matches. Germline CDR1 and CDR2: MNHEY and SVGAGI. This CDR3 spans 14 amino acids. The CDR3 DNA reads TGTGCCAGCAGTCCTAGCGGGGGGGCCGTCACGCAGTATTTT. Encoded protein: CASSPSGGAVTQYF.